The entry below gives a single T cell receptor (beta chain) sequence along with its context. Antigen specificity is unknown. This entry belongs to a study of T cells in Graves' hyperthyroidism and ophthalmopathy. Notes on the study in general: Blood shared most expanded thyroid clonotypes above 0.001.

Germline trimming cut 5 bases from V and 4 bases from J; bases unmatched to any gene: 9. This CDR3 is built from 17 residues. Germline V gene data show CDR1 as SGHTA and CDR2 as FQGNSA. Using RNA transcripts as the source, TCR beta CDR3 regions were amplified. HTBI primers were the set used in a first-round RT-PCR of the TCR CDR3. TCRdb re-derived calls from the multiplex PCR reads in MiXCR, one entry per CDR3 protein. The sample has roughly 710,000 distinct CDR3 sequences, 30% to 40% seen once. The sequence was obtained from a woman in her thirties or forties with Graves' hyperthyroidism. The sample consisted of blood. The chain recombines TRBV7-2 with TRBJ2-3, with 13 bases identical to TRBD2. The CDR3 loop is CASSPRTSGSSADTQYF. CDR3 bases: TGTGCCAGCAGCCCAAGGACTAGCGGGAGTAGTGCAGATACGCAGTATTTT.